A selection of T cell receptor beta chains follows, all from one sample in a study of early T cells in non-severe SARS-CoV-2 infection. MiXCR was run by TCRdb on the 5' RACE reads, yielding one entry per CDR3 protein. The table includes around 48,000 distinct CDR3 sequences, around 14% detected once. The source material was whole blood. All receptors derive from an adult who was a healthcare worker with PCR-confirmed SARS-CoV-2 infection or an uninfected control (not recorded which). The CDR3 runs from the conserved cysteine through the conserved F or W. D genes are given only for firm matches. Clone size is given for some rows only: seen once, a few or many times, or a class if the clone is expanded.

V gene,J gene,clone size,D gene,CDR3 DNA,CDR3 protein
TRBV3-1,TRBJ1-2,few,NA,TGTGCCAGCAGCCAGGGAGGATACTATGGCTACACCTTC,CASSQGGYYGYTF
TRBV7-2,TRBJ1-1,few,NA,TGTGCCAGCAGCGGTATGCTTACGGGCAGATTGAACACTGAAGCTTTCTTT,CASSGMLTGRLNTEAFF
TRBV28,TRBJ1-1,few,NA,TGTGCCAGCAGTTTATCCCGGGACTGGGGGGCTTTCTTT,CASSLSRDWGAFF
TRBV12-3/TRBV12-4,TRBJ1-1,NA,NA,TGTGCCAGCAGCCAGGGACAAAAGGCTTTCTTT,CASSQGQKAFF
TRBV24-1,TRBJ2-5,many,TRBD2,TGTGCCACCAGTGATTCGGGACTAAACCAAGAGACCCAGTACTTC,CATSDSGLNQETQYF
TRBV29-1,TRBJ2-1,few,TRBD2,TGCAGCGCCAGGACTAGCGGGAGCCCCAATGAGCAGTTCTTC,CSARTSGSPNEQFF
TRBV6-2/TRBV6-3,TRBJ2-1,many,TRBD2,TGTGCCAGCAGGAATATACTAGCGGGGGGGCCGAATGAGCAGTTCTTC,CASRNILAGGPNEQFF
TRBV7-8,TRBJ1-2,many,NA,TGTGCCAGCAGCTTTTCGACAGGCCCTAACTATGGCTACACCTTC,CASSFSTGPNYGYTF
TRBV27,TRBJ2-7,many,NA,TGTGCCAGCAGTTTGGGTCGTGGAGCTAACTACGAGCAGTACTTC,CASSLGRGANYEQYF
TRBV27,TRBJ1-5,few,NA,TGTGCCAGCAGTTTTGGCAGTTCTTTGACCCAGCATTTT,CASSFGSSLTQHF
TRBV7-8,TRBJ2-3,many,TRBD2,TGTGCCAGCAGAAAGGGTCGACTAGCGGGGACAGATACGCAGTATTTT,CASRKGRLAGTDTQYF
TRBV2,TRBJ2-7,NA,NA,TGTGGCATGTGGAGCTCCTACGAGCAGTACTTC,CGMWSSYEQYF
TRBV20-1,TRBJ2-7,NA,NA,TGCAGTGCTAGCCAGCATCGCGAGCAGTACTTC,CSASQHREQYF
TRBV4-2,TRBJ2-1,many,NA,TGTGCCAGCAGCATGGGGCTTCCCGATAGGGGGCAGTTCTTC,CASSMGLPDRGQFF
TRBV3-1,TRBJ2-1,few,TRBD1,TGTGGGACAGGGGGCTTGAATGAGCAGTTCTTC,CGTGGLNEQFF
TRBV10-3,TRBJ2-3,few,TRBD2,TGTGCCATCAGTGACGGCGGGAGGGCCGGAGATACGCAGTATTTT,CAISDGGRAGDTQYF
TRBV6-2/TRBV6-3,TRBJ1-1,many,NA,TGTGCCAGCAGTTATAGGATGAGGACTGAAGCTTTCTTT,CASSYRMRTEAFF
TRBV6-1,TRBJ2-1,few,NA,TGTGCCAGCAGCCGCACAAGGGGCTCCTACAATGAGCAGTTCTTC,CASSRTRGSYNEQFF
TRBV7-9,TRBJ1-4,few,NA,TGTGCCAGCAGCTTATGGCAGGGAACTAATGAAAAACTGTTTTTT,CASSLWQGTNEKLFF
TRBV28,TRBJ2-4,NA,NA,TGTGCCAGCAGTTCCACCCTCCGAAACATTCAGTACTTC,CASSSTLRNIQYF
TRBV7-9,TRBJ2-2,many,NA,TGTGCCAGCAGCTTTCGGACGCTCGTCTCGAACACCGGGGAGCTGTTTTTT,CASSFRTLVSNTGELFF
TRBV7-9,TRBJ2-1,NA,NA,TGTGCCAGCAGCGCCCTCGGGGGAGGTAATGAGCAGTTCTTC,CASSALGGGNEQFF
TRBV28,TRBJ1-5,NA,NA,TGTGCCAGCAACCCTAGGAATCAGCCCCAGCATTTT,CASNPRNQPQHF
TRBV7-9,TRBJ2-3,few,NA,TGTGCCAGCAGCTACCGATGGGGCCCTAGCACAGATACGCAGTATTTT,CASSYRWGPSTDTQYF
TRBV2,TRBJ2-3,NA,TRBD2,TGTGCCAGCAGTGAATCATGGCTAGCGGGAGGCGCAGATACGCAGTATTTT,CASSESWLAGGADTQYF
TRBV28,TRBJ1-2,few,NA,TGTGCCAGCAGCACAAGTTATGGCTACACCTTC,CASSTSYGYTF
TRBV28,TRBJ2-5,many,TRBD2,TGTGCCAGCAGTTTAGGTGCGGGACTAGCGTCCCAAGAGACCCAGTACTTC,CASSLGAGLASQETQYF
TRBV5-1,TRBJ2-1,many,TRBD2,TGCGCCAGCAGCTTGTCTAGCGGAGCCTACAATGAGCAGTTCTTC,CASSLSSGAYNEQFF
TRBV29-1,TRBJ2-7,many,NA,TGCAGCGTTAGTAGTGGCGAGCAGTACTTC,CSVSSGEQYF
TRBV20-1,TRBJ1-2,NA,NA,TGCAGCGTGCCAAACTATGGCTACACCTTC,CSVPNYGYTF
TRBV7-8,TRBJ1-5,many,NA,TGTGCCAGCAGCTTAGAAGGACAAATGTATAGCAATCAGCCCCAGCATTTT,CASSLEGQMYSNQPQHF
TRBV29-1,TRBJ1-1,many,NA,TGCAGTGGGGATGGAGGGAGCACTGAAGCTTTCTTT,CSGDGGSTEAFF
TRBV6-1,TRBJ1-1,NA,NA,TGTGCCAGCAGTCCGGGGACCCGGGGTGAAGCTTTCTTT,CASSPGTRGEAFF
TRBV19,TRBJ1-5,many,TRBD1,TGTGCCAGTAGTAGAGACAGGGACAATCAGCCCCAGCATTTT,CASSRDRDNQPQHF
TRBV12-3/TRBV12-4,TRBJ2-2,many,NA,TGTGCCAGCCGTCCAGGGCGAGGCACCGGGGAGCTGTTTTTT,CASRPGRGTGELFF
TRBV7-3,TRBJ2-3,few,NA,TGTGCCAGCAGCTTGTTAGGAGGGGGCACAGATACGCAGTATTTT,CASSLLGGGTDTQYF
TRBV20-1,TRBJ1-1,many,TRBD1,TGCAGTGCTAGAGACTTTTTATCATTGGACAGGGAGTTTGGTGGCACTGAAGCTTTCTTT,CSARDFLSLDREFGGTEAFF
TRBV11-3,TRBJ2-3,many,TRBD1,TGTGCCAGCAGCTTAGGACAAGGGACAGAAACTAGCACAGATACGCAGTATTTT,CASSLGQGTETSTDTQYF
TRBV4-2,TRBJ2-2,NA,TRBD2,TGTGCCAGCAGCCAGGCGGGGGGGCCCACCGGGGAGCTGTTTTTT,CASSQAGGPTGELFF
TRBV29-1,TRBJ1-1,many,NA,TGCAGCGTTGTCCGTTACGGAGTGAACACTGAAGCTTTCTTT,CSVVRYGVNTEAFF
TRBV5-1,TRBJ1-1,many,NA,TGCGCCAGCAACGCACAGGGACAGAACACTGAAGCTTTCTTT,CASNAQGQNTEAFF
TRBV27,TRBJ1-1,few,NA,TGTGCCAGCAGTATAGCCCGTTTGAACACTGAAGCTTTCTTT,CASSIARLNTEAFF
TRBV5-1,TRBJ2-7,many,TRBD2,TGCGCCAGCAGCTTGGTTGGCGGGGGAGCCTACGAGCAGTACTTC,CASSLVGGGAYEQYF
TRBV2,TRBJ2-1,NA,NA,TGTGCCAGCACCACGGGAGCGGACTACAATGAGCAGTTCTTC,CASTTGADYNEQFF
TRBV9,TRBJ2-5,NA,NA,TGTGCCAGCAGCGTAGACTTCCGAGAGACCCAGTACTTC,CASSVDFRETQYF
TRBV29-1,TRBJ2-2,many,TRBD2,TGCAGTACAGGGACTAGCGGGAGGAACACCGGGGAGCTGTTTTTT,CSTGTSGRNTGELFF
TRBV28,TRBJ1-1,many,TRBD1,TGTGCCAGCAGGGTGACAGGGGGCAGAGGTGAAGCTTTCTTT,CASRVTGGRGEAFF
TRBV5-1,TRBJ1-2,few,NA,TGCGCCAGCAGCGGATGGACACGACCTACTAACTATGGCTACACCTTC,CASSGWTRPTNYGYTF
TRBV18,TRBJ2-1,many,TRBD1,TGTGCCAGCTCACCAATGACAGGGAATCCGAATGAGCAGTTCTTC,CASSPMTGNPNEQFF
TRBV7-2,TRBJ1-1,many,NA,TGTGCCAGCAGCTTAACAGACAGTACTGAAGCTTTCTTT,CASSLTDSTEAFF
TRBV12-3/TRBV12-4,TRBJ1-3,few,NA,TGTGCCAGCAGTTTTTACTCTGGAAACACCATATATTTT,CASSFYSGNTIYF
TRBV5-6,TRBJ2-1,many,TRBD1,TGTGCCAGCAGCTTTGGGGACAGAACCTACAATGAGCAGTTCTTC,CASSFGDRTYNEQFF
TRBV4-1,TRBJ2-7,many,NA,TGCGCCAGCAGCCAAGAAGATTTCGGAGTGTGGGACACTCCTTCCTACGAGCAGTACTTC,CASSQEDFGVWDTPSYEQYF
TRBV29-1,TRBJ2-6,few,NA,TGCAGCGTAAGACCCTCGGGGGCCAACGTCCTGACTTTC,CSVRPSGANVLTF
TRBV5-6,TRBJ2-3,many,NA,TGTGCCAGCAACTTGGGGGGTCCCACAGATACGCAGTATTTT,CASNLGGPTDTQYF
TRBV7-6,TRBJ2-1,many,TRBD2,TGTGCCAGCAGCTCCAGCGGGGGGGCTGGGAATGAGCAGTTCTTC,CASSSSGGAGNEQFF
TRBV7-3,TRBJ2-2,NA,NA,TGTGCCAACAGCTCACAGAACACCGGGGAGCTGTTTTTT,CANSSQNTGELFF